This is a list of T cell receptor beta chains from one sample in a study of blood T cell repertoires in COVID-19. Generated by immunoSEQ multiplex PCR, the TCRdb table keeps only in-frame clones and is missing some. The sample lists approximately 52,000 clones, approximately 89% occurring once. Sequencing was done on a sample of peripheral blood. These receptors all stem from a man aged 60-69 years with active COVID-19. Each CDR3 is given with its conserved first and last residue. The D gene is left open where the match is weak. Clone size is stated in some rows and not others, as once, few, many or a class when expanded.

TRBJ1-4,.,.,TRBV7-8,CASSLVQGANEKLFF,TGTGCCAGCAGCTTAGTACAAGGGGCTAATGAAAAACTGTTTTTT
TRBJ2-3,.,.,TRBV5-4,CASSLGLARGTDTQYF,TGTGCCAGCAGCTTGGGGCTAGCTAGGGGCACAGATACGCAGTATTTT
TRBJ1-5,TRBD1,.,TRBV20-1,CSASSRSFGTGNQPQHF,TGCAGTGCTAGTAGTAGATCGTTCGGGACAGGGAATCAGCCCCAGCATTTT
TRBJ2-1,TRBD2,few,TRBV19,CASSVRLAGSRNEQFF,TGTGCCAGTAGTGTTAGACTAGCGGGAAGTCGGAATGAGCAGTTCTTC
TRBJ1-1,.,.,TRBV28,CASNRRPWSRGTATEAFF,TGTGCCAGCAATCGTAGGCCGTGGTCAAGGGGGACGGCCACTGAAGCTTTCTTT
TRBJ2-1,TRBD2,.,TRBV18,CASKTGTASGRNEQFF,TGTGCCAGCAAGACAGGGACGGCTAGCGGGAGAAATGAGCAGTTCTTC
TRBJ1-1,TRBD1,once,TRBV28,CASSFRATGWMNTEAFF,TGTGCCAGCAGTTTTAGAGCGACAGGGTGGATGAACACTGAAGCTTTCTTT
TRBJ1-2,TRBD1,.,TRBV6-5,CASSPGQGRYTF,TGTGCCAGCAGCCCCGGACAGGGCCGCTACACCTTC
TRBJ2-2,TRBD2,.,TRBV2,CASSAGGPGLFF,TGTGCCAGTTCAGCGGGAGGGCCGGGTCTGTTTTTT
TRBJ2-7,TRBD1,.,TRBV10-2,CASSDTGGIYEQYF,TGCGCCAGCAGTGACACAGGGGGCATCTACGAGCAGTACTTC
TRBJ2-7,TRBD2,few,TRBV29-1,CSFSPSGAHSEQYF,TGCAGCTTCAGCCCTAGCGGGGCCCACTCCGAGCAGTACTTC
TRBJ2-2,.,.,TRBV6-6,CASRDHGPGELFF,TGTGCCAGCAGAGACCATGGGCCCGGGGAGCTGTTTTTT
TRBJ2-3,TRBD1,.,TRBV14,CASSLRQGRLDTQYF,TGTGCCAGCAGCCTGAGACAGGGAAGACTGGATACGCAGTATTTT
TRBJ1-3,.,.,TRBV5-1,CASSLLGQSSGNTIYF,TGCGCCAGCAGCTTGCTTGGGCAGAGCTCTGGAAACACCATATATTTT
TRBJ2-2,TRBD2,.,TRBV7-2,CASSFTSGTTGELFF,TGTGCCAGCAGCTTTACTAGCGGGACGACCGGGGAGCTGTTTTTT
TRBJ2-6,.,.,TRBV9,CASSVGGAGVDGANVLTF,TGTGCCAGCAGCGTAGGAGGGGCAGGGGTGGACGGGGCCAACGTCCTGACTTTC
TRBJ2-1,TRBD1,.,TRBV19,CASSTTARLRGRQDEQFF,TGTGCCAGTAGCACAACCGCCCGCCTCAGGGGGCGTCAAGATGAGCAGTTCTTC
TRBJ1-1,.,.,TRBV5-6,CASSSLRRGPVTEAFF,TGTGCCAGCAGCTCCCTTCGTAGGGGCCCGGTCACTGAAGCTTTCTTT
TRBJ2-1,.,.,TRBV2,CASKRQGGYDEQFF,TGTGCCAGCAAAAGACAGGGAGGTTACGATGAGCAGTTCTTC
TRBJ2-7,.,few,TRBV7-9,CASSNRDTGSYEQYF,TGTGCCAGCAGCAATCGGGACACTGGTTCCTACGAGCAGTACTTC
TRBJ2-3,TRBD2,once,TRBV11-2,CASSPNGGGWMRDTQYF,TGTGCCAGCAGCCCGAACGGGGGAGGGTGGATGAGAGATACGCAGTATTTT
TRBJ1-1,.,.,TRBV21-1,CASTCHGTANTEAFF,TGTGCCAGCACCTGCCACGGGACAGCTAACACTGAAGCTTTCTTT
TRBJ2-1,TRBD1,.,TRBV15,CATSREKTGGREQFF,TGTGCCACCAGCAGGGAGAAGACAGGGGGGCGAGAGCAGTTCTTC
TRBJ2-3,TRBD1,.,TRBV18,CASSPRTPGGGTDTQYF,TGTGCCAGCTCACCACGGACCCCAGGGGGTGGCACAGATACGCAGTATTTT
TRBJ1-2,.,.,TRBV5-1,CASSPLQRNYGYTF,TGCGCCAGCAGCCCCTTACAGAGAAACTATGGCTACACCTTC
TRBJ2-1,TRBD2,.,TRBV7-8,CASSPFRGSGYNEQFF,TGTGCCAGCAGCCCGTTTCGCGGGAGTGGCTACAATGAGCAGTTCTTC
TRBJ2-6,.,.,TRBV5-4,CASRLNSGANVLTF,TGTGCCAGCAGGTTAAACTCTGGGGCCAACGTCCTGACTTTC
TRBJ1-2,.,once,TRBV7-9,CASSFGTNYGYTF,TGTGCCAGCAGCTTCGGGACTAACTATGGCTACACCTTC
TRBJ1-1,.,.,TRBV20-1,CSAEETGSFF,TGCAGTGCTGAGGAAACAGGGAGTTTCTTT
TRBJ1-2,.,.,TRBV11-2,CASSQEGYGYTF,TGTGCCAGCAGTCAGGAGGGCTATGGCTACACCTTC
TRBJ2-1,TRBD2,.,TRBV27,CASSLSAGEGYNEQFF,TGTGCCAGCAGTTTATCAGCGGGAGAGGGTTACAATGAGCAGTTCTTC
TRBJ2-7,TRBD2,.,TRBV6-9,CASSYYVGGGPVEQYF,TGTGCCAGCAGTTATTATGTTGGGGGAGGGCCGGTCGAGCAGTACTTC
TRBJ1-5,.,.,TRBV6-2/TRBV6-3,CASSYHRGYSNQPQHF,TGTGCCAGCAGTTACCACCGGGGTTATAGCAATCAGCCCCAGCATTTT